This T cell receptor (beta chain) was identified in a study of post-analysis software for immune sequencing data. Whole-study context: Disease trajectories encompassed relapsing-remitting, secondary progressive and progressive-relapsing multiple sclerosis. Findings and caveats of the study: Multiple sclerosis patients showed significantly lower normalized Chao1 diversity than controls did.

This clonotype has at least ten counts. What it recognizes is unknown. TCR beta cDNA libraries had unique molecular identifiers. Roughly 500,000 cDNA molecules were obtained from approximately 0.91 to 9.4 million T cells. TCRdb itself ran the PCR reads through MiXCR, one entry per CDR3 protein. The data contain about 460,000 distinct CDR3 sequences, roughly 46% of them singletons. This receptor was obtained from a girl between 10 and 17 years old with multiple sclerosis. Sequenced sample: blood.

CDR3 sequence: CASSRLGGPQETQYF. For the CDR3, the DNA is TGTGCCAGCAGCCGACTCGGGGGTCCCCAAGAGACCCAGTACTTC. V gene TRBV7-9 combines with J gene TRBJ2-5, with D tentatively TRBD2 (6 bases). The CDR3 has 15 residues. Germline V gene sequence: CDR1 SEHNR, CDR2 FQNEAQ (reference sequence). The V end was cut by 5 bases, the J end by 1 base, with 14 bases between.